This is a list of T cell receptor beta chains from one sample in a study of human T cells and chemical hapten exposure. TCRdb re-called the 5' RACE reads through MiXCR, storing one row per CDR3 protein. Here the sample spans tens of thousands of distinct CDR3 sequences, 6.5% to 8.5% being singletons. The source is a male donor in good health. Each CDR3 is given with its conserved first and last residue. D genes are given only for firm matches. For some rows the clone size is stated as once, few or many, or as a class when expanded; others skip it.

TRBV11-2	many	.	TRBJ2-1	TGTGCCAGCAGCCCTCCGGGCGGTTACTCCTACAATGAGCAGTTCTTC	CASSPPGGYSYNEQFF
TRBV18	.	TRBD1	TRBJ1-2	TGTGCCAGCTCACGAGGGACAGGGAACTATGGCTACACCTTC	CASSRGTGNYGYTF
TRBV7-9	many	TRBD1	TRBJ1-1	TGTGCCAGTTCGGACAGGGACACTGAAGCTTTCTTT	CASSDRDTEAFF
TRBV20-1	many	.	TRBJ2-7	TGCAGTACCGCGGGACAACGGTCCTACGAGCAGTACTTC	CSTAGQRSYEQYF
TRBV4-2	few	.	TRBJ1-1	TGTGCCAGCAGCCAAGGCCGGCAGGGGTACACTGAAGCTTTCTTT	CASSQGRQGYTEAFF
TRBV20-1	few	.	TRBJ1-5	TGCAGTGCTCTTAATAGCAATCAGCCCCAGCATTTT	CSALNSNQPQHF
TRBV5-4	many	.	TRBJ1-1	TGTGCCAGCAAACAGGGGAACACTGAAGCTTTCTTT	CASKQGNTEAFF
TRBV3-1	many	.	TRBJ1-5	TGTGCCAGCAGCCAAGATTTGGATCCCTATCAGCCCCAGCATTTT	CASSQDLDPYQPQHF
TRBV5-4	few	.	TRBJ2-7	TGTGCCAGCAGCTTGGAGGCACCCCTGAGGGACGAGCAGTACTTC	CASSLEAPLRDEQYF
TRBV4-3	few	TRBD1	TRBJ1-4	TGCGCCAGCAGCCAAAACCGGGACAGCGCTGAAAAACTGTTTTTT	CASSQNRDSAEKLFF
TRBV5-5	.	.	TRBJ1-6	TGTGCCAGCAGCTTGGTTCCAGGGACTTCACCCCTCCACTTT	CASSLVPGTSPLHF
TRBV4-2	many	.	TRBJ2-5	TGTGCCAGCAGCCAAGAGGAAAGGTACCAAGAGACCCAGTACTTC	CASSQEERYQETQYF
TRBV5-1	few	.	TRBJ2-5	TGCGCCAGCAGCTTGGCCGGAATGGGGAGTCTGGAGACCCAGTACTTC	CASSLAGMGSLETQYF
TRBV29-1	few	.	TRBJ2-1	TGCAGCGTTCACAGGGACAATGAGCAGTTCTTC	CSVHRDNEQFF
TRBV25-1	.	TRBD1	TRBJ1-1	TGTGCCAGCACTCCAGAGACAGGGCCTAACACTGAAGCTTTCTTT	CASTPETGPNTEAFF